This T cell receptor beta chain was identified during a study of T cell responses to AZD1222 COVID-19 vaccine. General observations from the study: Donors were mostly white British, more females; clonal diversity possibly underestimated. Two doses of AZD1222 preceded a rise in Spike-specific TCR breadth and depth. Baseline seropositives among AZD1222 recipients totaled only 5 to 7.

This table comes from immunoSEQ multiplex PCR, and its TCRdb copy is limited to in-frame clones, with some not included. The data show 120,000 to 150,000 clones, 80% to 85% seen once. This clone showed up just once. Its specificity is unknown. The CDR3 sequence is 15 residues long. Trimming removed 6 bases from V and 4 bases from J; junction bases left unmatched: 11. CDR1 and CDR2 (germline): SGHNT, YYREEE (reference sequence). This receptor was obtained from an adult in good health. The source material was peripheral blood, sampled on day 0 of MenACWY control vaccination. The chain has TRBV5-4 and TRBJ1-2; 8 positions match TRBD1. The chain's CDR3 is CASKGEQGEGYGYTF. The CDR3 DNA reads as TGTGCCAGCAAGGGGGAACAGGGGGAGGGCTATGGCTACACCTTC.